Presented here are 3 T cell receptor beta chains from one specimen sequenced in a study of blood T cell repertoires in COVID-19. The data were produced by immunoSEQ multiplex PCR, yet TCRdb's version contains in-frame clones alone and is incomplete. The table lists some 290,000 clones, roughly 87% of them singletons. Sequenced sample: peripheral blood. The receptors derive from a woman aged 50 to 65 who had recovered from COVID-19.

The chain carries TRBV10-2 and TRBJ1-5, with 8 positions matching TRBD1. The CDR3 spans 11 residues. Germline lookup yields CDR1 WSHSY and CDR2 SAAADI. The J segment lost 11 bases and the V segment lost 6 bases, leaving 3 bases of the junction unmatched. This CDR3 reads CASRQGEAQHF. CDR3 sequence (DNA): TGCGCCAGCAGACAGGGGGAGGCCCAGCATTTT.

The V call is TRBV7-9, the J call TRBJ1-1; D gene uncertain. The CDR3 runs to 14 residues. V was pared by 5 bases and J by 0 bases, with 10 bases between. Germline lookup yields CDR1 SEHNR and CDR2 FQNEAQ (reference sequence). CDR3 sequence: CASSRTGLNTEAFF. The DNA for the CDR3 is TGTGCCAGCAGCCGAACCGGGTTGAACACTGAAGCTTTCTTT.

This sequence joins TRBV27 and TRBJ1-6; TRBD1 matches at 8 bases. This CDR3 spans 16 amino acids. The ends lost 5 bases at V and 6 bases at J; junction bases unmatched: 9. Germline V lookup: CDR1 MNHEY, CDR2 SMNVEV (reference sequence). The CDR3 sequence: CASSVLQGVLNSPLHF. In DNA, the CDR3 is TGTGCCAGCAGTGTGTTACAGGGGGTCCTTAATTCACCCCTCCACTTT.